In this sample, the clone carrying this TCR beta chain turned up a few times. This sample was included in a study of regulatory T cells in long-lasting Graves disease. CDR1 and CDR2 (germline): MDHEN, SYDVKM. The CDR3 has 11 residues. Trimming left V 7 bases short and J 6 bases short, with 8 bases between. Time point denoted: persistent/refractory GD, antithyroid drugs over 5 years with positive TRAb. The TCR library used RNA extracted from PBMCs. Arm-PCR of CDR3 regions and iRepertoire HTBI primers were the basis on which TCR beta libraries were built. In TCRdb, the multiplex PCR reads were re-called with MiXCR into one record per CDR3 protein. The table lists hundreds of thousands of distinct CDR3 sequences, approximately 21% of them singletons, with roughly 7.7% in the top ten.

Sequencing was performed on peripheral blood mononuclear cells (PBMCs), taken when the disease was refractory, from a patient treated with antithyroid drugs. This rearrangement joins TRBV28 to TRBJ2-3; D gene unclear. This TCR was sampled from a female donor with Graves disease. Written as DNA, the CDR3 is TGTGCCAGCACCTTAGGGGATACGCAGTATTTT. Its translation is CASTLGDTQYF.